One sample yielded the 32 T cell receptor beta chains listed below, sequenced in a study of cytomegalovirus exposure and HLA in healthy donors. Primers included in the PCR were 60 Vbeta and 13 Jbeta primers. Using immunoSEQ multiplex PCR, the repertoire was profiled, and TCRdb retains in-frame clones only, with some absent. The data show 100,000 to 150,000 clones, about 72% seen once. The sample taken for sequencing was PBMCs. The source of these receptors is a man aged 50 to 59 in good health and CMV-seropositive.

This chain joins TRBV7-2 and TRBJ2-7; tentative D call: TRBD1 (6 bases). CDR3 length: 14 residues. V gave up 4 bases and J gave up 3 bases, with 13 bases separating them. CDR1 is SGHTA and CDR2 is FQGNSA in the germline V gene. CDR3 sequence reads: CASSSQGNGYEQYF. CDR3 sequence (DNA): TGTGCCAGCAGCTCCCAGGGGAATGGCTACGAGCAGTACTTC. Complete variable domain (other parts from reference TRBV7-2 and TRBJ2-7): GAGVSQSPSNKVTEKGKDVELRCDPISGHTALYWYRQSLGQGLEFLIYFQGNSAPDKSGLPSDRFSAERTGGSVSTLTIQRTQQEDSAVYLCASSSQGNGYEQYFGPGTRLTVT.

The V gene is TRBV7-2, the J gene TRBJ2-3, with 7 bases aligning to TRBD1. V lost 5 bases and J lost 0; bases outside the gene matches: 5. Germline V gene data show CDR1 as SGHTA and CDR2 as FQGNSA. This CDR3 contains 15 residues. The CDR3 DNA reads TGTGCCAGCAGCCCTGACAGGGCAAGCACAGATACGCAGTATTTT. Its translation is CASSPDRASTDTQYF.

V gene TRBV19 combines with J gene TRBJ2-2; TRBD1 matches 7 bases. This CDR3 is built from 16 residues. With V trimmed by 3 bases and J by 6 bases, 10 bases remained unmatched. Germline V gene data show CDR1 as LNHDA and CDR2 as SQIVND (reference sequence). The CDR3 loop is CASSIQGGKGAGELFF. The CDR3, as DNA: TGTGCCAGTAGTATTCAAGGGGGCAAGGGGGCCGGGGAGCTGTTTTTT.

V gene TRBV20-1 combines with J gene TRBJ2-1; TRBD2 is a possible D gene (6 bases). This CDR3 has 10 amino acids. Trimming stripped 4 bases from V and 12 bases from J, with 10 bases between. Germline lookup yields CDR1 DFQATT and CDR2 SNEGSKA (reference sequence). The CDR3 DNA sequence: TGCAGTGCTAACCGGGGGTGGCAGTTCTTC. Translated, it gives CSANRGWQFF.

V and J are TRBV5-1 and TRBJ1-4; no reliable D call. Germline CDR1 reads SGHRS; CDR2 reads YFSETQ. The CDR3 is 14 residues long. V lost 1 base and J 8 bases, leaving 12 bases between the germline ends. CDR3 in DNA: TGCGCCAGCAGCTTGTTGACTATAACCGAAAAACTGTTTTTT. This encodes CASSLLTITEKLFF.

This clone has only one observation. The chain employs TRBV2 and TRBJ2-5; tentatively, D is TRBD2 (5 bases). CDR1 SNHLY and CDR2 FYNNEI come from the germline V gene. This CDR3 has 15 amino acids. Trimming stripped 5 bases from V and 1 base from J, with 14 bases between. CDR3 DNA: TGTGCCAGCAGTCCTAGGACTCGTCCCCAAGAGACCCAGTACTTC. Translating it yields CASSPRTRPQETQYF.

V is TRBV5-1 and J is TRBJ2-5; 12 bases are a match to TRBD2. Trimming removed 0 bases from V and 1 base from J; junction bases left unmatched: 7. Germline assignment: CDR1 SGHRS and CDR2 YFSETQ. The CDR3 extends over 18 amino acids. CDR3 sequence (DNA): TGCGCCAGCAGCTTGGGACTAGCGGGAGCAACTTTCCAAGAGACCCAGTACTTC. Amino acid sequence: CASSLGLAGATFQETQYF. Full variable domain (outside the CDR3, taken from reference TRBV5-1 and TRBJ2-5): KAGVTQTPRYLIKTRGQQVTLSCSPISGHRSVSWYQQTPGQGLQFLFEYFSETQRNKGNFPGRFSGRQFSNSRSEMNVSTLELGDSALYLCASSLGLAGATFQETQYFGPGTRLLVL.

This rearrangement joins TRBV28 to TRBJ2-7; 9 bases agree with TRBD1. J gave up 5 bases and V 5 bases, and 10 bases lay outside the gene matches. The CDR3 is 15 amino acids. Germline V gene sequence: CDR1 MDHEN, CDR2 SYDVKM. CDR3 coding DNA: TGTGCCAGCAGTCGTACCGGGACAGGGAGAGACGAGCAGTACTTC. It specifies CASSRTGTGRDEQYF.

The J gene is TRBJ1-2, the V gene TRBV7-2; D may be TRBD1 (6 bases). V was cut by 1 base and J by 4 bases, with 16 bases left in between. This CDR3 comprises 16 residues. Germline-derived CDR1 and CDR2 are SGHTA and FQGNSA. The CDR3 sequence is CASSLGGQSRTYGYTF. The CDR3 coding sequence is TGTGCCAGCAGCTTAGGGGGGCAATCCAGGACCTATGGCTACACCTTC.

This clone was observed a handful of times. One end of the junction varies from germline; a read error may be responsible. The chain links TRBV2 to TRBJ2-7, with D unresolved. Germline values: CDR1 SNHLY, CDR2 FYNNEI. The CDR3 length is 11 residues. DNA of the CDR3: TGTGCCAGCATTGTCTCCGACGAGCAGTACTTC. As protein: CASIVSDEQYF.

V and J are TRBV7-9 and TRBJ1-1; D not resolved. CDR3 length: 14 amino acids. V lost 3 bases and J lost 0, with 8 bases in between. CDR1 is SEHNR and CDR2 is FQNEAQ in the germline V gene (reference sequence). CDR3 in DNA: TGTGCCAGCAGCTTGCGAAGTGTGAACACTGAAGCTTTCTTT. Encoded protein: CASSLRSVNTEAFF.

This sequence joins TRBV5-1 and TRBJ2-2, with D perhaps matching TRBD2 (6 bases). The CDR3 length is 15 residues. V lost 1 base, J lost 6 bases, and 13 bases lay in between. Per germline, CDR1 SGHRS and CDR2 YFSETQ. This CDR3 is CASSLILGGPGELFF. The CDR3 DNA reads as TGCGCCAGCAGCTTGATACTGGGGGGTCCCGGGGAGCTGTTTTTT.

The V call is TRBV28, the J call TRBJ1-6; a possible D gene is TRBD1 (5 bases). From germline, CDR1 is MDHEN and CDR2 SYDVKM. Trimming pared 5 bases from V and 0 bases from J, leaving 11 bases between. This CDR3 comprises 16 residues. CDR3 bases: TGTGCCAGCAGTAGACAGTCCAGCTCCTATAATTCACCCCTCCACTTT. This encodes CASSRQSSSYNSPLHF.

This clone was observed a few times. The genes are TRBV2 and TRBJ1-6; 7 nucleotides align to TRBD1. Germline CDR1 SNHLY, CDR2 FYNNEI. There are 13 residues in the CDR3. V lost 8 bases to trimming and J lost 7 bases; unmatched junction nucleotides: 5. CDR3 in DNA: TGTGCCAGCCGCGGACAGGAAAATTCACCCCTCCACTTT. This codes for CASRGQENSPLHF.

The chain couples TRBV6-1 to TRBJ2-1; 7 bases are shared with TRBD2. The CDR3 sequence is 14 residues long. Germline lookup yields CDR1 MNHNS and CDR2 SASEGT. With 7 bases clipped from V and 6 bases from J, the junction kept 9 bases outside the gene matches. CDR3 sequence (DNA): TGTGCCAGCACTCCGGGGGGTTACGCCAATGAGCAGTTCTTC. Its protein is CASTPGGYANEQFF.

The chain joins TRBV12-1 to TRBJ1-1. TRBV12-1 corresponds to a pseudogene. The CDR3 is 16 amino acids. The CDR3 bases are TGTGCCAGCAGCCCGACGGGGGGGGGTCGGAACACTGAAGCTTTCTTT. This codes for CASSPTGGGRNTEAFF.

The chain is built from TRBV4-2 and TRBJ1-5; 8 bases are a match to TRBD1. The CDR3 sequence is 15 residues long. V dropped 0 bases and J dropped 5; count of bases not matched to a gene: 3. CDR1 and CDR2 (germline): LGHNA, YNFKEQ. The CDR3 loop is CASSQDGQGDQPQHF. CDR3 DNA: TGTGCCAGCAGCCAAGACGGACAGGGTGATCAGCCCCAGCATTTT.

V gene TRBV9 combines with J gene TRBJ2-5; 7 nucleotides match TRBD1. The V segment lost 0 bases and the J segment 5 bases; nucleotides outside the gene matches: 7. The CDR3 covers 15 residues. Germline V gives CDR1 SGDLS, CDR2 YYNGEE. The CDR3 nucleotides read TGTGCCAGCAGCGTAGGTGTGACGGACAGGGAGACCCAGTACTTC. Translation: CASSVGVTDRETQYF. Complete variable domain (other parts from reference TRBV9 and TRBJ2-5): DSGVTQTPKHLITATGQRVTLRCSPRSGDLSVYWYQQSLDQGLQFLIQYYNGEERAKGNILERFSAQQFPDLHSELNLSSLELGDSALYFCASSVGVTDRETQYFGPGTRLLVL.

The J gene is TRBJ2-5, the V gene TRBV5-6; 8 bases are a match to TRBD1. This CDR3 comprises 13 residues. Per germline, CDR1 SGHDT and CDR2 YYEEEE. V shed 4 bases and J 4 bases; nucleotides not matched to a gene: 3. The CDR3 reads CASSQGAPETQYF. The CDR3 bases are TGTGCCAGCAGCCAGGGGGCCCCAGAGACCCAGTACTTC. Drawing the rest from reference TRBV5-6 and TRBJ2-5, the complete variable domain is DAGVTQSPTHLIKTRGQQVTLRCSPKSGHDTVSWYQQALGQGPQFIFQYYEEEERQRGNFPDRFSGHQFPNYSSELNVNALLLGDSALYLCASSQGAPETQYFGPGTRLLVL.

The V and J genes are TRBV11-3 and TRBJ2-2; D gene uncertain. The length of the CDR3 is 13 residues. Germline lookup yields CDR1 SGHNT and CDR2 YENEEA. Trimming cost V 1 base and J 6 bases, with 6 bases left between them. CDR3 region: CASSLGVAGELFF. DNA of the CDR3: TGTGCCAGCAGCTTAGGAGTTGCCGGGGAGCTGTTTTTT.

This rearrangement joins TRBV10-3 to TRBJ2-7; TRBD1 matches at 10 bases. This CDR3 is built from 15 residues. With 6 bases clipped from V and 6 bases from J, the junction kept 11 bases outside the gene matches. In germline, CDR1 is ENHRY, CDR2 SYGVKD. The CDR3 loop reads CAIRDPGTGEVEQYF. In DNA form, the CDR3 reads TGTGCCATCAGGGATCCCGGGACAGGGGAAGTCGAGCAGTACTTC.

With respect to this clone: This same CDR3 is encoded by further DNA sequences in the sample. The chain combines TRBV4-2 with TRBJ2-5, with TRBD2 matching over 8 bases. CDR1 is LGHNA and CDR2 is YNFKEQ in the germline V gene. With 0 bases clipped from V and 1 base from J, the junction kept 7 bases outside the gene matches. The CDR3 is 17 residues long. The CDR3 DNA sequence: TGTGCCAGCAGCCAAGAACTGCGCGGGGGGCTCCAAGAGACCCAGTACTTC. It encodes CASSQELRGGLQETQYF.

This chain uses TRBV4-3 with TRBJ1-2; D perhaps matches TRBD1 (5 bases). The CDR3 consists of 14 residues. V was clipped by 2 bases and J by 7 bases, with 14 bases between them. The germline V gene has CDR1 LGHNA and CDR2 YSLEER. The CDR3 here is CASSQLMGPRGYTF. CDR3 DNA: TGCGCCAGCAGCCAACTTATGGGGCCCCGTGGCTACACCTTC.

The chain is built from TRBV28 and TRBJ1-2, with a tentative D call TRBD1 (5 bases). This CDR3 is built from 14 residues. Germline CDR1 and CDR2: MDHEN and SYDVKM. V was clipped by 7 bases and J by 4 bases, with 16 bases between them. The CDR3 nucleotides are TGTGCCAGCATCTGGGGGGGAAGTAGCTATGGCTACACCTTC. Protein product: CASIWGGSSYGYTF.

This rearrangement joins TRBV18 to TRBJ2-5, with TRBD1 as a possible D gene (6 bases). Trimming shortened V by 3 bases and J by 4 bases, and 6 bases separated the two germline ends. Germline-derived CDR1 and CDR2 are KGHSH and LQKENI. This CDR3 region has 12 residues. The CDR3 bases are TGTGCCAGCTCACCGGGGGCAGAGACCCAGTACTTC. Its translation is CASSPGAETQYF.

V is TRBV10-1 and J is TRBJ1-1, with TRBD1 matching over 8 bases. Germline CDR1 reads WNHNN; CDR2 reads SYGVQD (reference sequence). With V trimmed by 7 bases and J by 0 bases, 10 bases remained unmatched. There are 16 residues in the CDR3. DNA of the CDR3: TGCGCCAGCACCTCTACAGGGGGTCCCATGAACACTGAAGCTTTCTTT. It translates to CASTSTGGPMNTEAFF.

This chain connects TRBV7-3 to TRBJ2-1; TRBD1 matches 7 bases. V lost 5 bases, J lost 3 bases, and 7 bases stayed unmatched. Germline V gene lookup returns CDR1 SGHTA and CDR2 FQGTGA. This CDR3 region has 15 residues. The CDR3 protein is CASSATGDSYNEQFF. For the CDR3, the DNA is TGTGCCAGCAGCGCAACAGGGGATAGCTACAATGAGCAGTTCTTC.

V and J are TRBV6-1 and TRBJ1-6; 8 nucleotides align to TRBD1. CDR1 and CDR2 from the germline V gene are MNHNS and SASEGT. The CDR3 loop spans 15 amino acids. After removal of 4 bases from V and 7 bases from J, the junction contained 6 bases not matched to a gene. CDR3 sequence reads: CASSGGTGGNSPLHF. CDR3 sequence (DNA): TGTGCCAGCAGTGGCGGGACAGGAGGGAATTCACCCCTCCACTTT.

This sequence joins TRBV29-1 and TRBJ2-7, with D perhaps matching TRBD1 (5 bases). The CDR3 is 12 residues long. The germline gives CDR1 SQVTM, CDR2 ANQGSEA. V was clipped by 6 bases and J by 3 bases, with 12 bases between them. The CDR3, as DNA: TGCAGCGTGTCCCAGACAGACTACGAGCAGTACTTC. As protein: CSVSQTDYEQYF.

The chain joins TRBV2 to TRBJ1-1; perhaps TRBD1 as D (5 bases). The CDR3 spans 15 residues. The V and J ends lost 6 bases and 4 bases respectively, with 18 bases between them. CDR1 and CDR2 (germline): SNHLY, FYNNEI. CDR3 nucleotide sequence: TGTGCCAGCAGGCGACAGACTGGGAGGGGCACTGAAGCTTTCTTT. Protein: CASRRQTGRGTEAFF.

CDR3 bases: TGTGCCAGCAGTTCGGGACAGGGATCTGCAGATACGCAGTATTTT. Protein sequence: CASSSGQGSADTQYF. The rearrangement uses TRBV6-6 and TRBJ2-3, with 9 bases that match TRBD1. CDR1 is MNHNY and CDR2 is SVGAGI in the germline V gene (reference sequence). The CDR3 sequence is 15 residues long. V lost 4 bases and J lost 4; bases outside the gene matches: 6.

The V call is TRBV19, the J call TRBJ2-3; 8 positions agree with TRBD1. This CDR3 is 15 amino acids long. Germline V CDR1 and CDR2: LNHDA, SQIVND (reference sequence). With 2 bases clipped from V and 5 bases from J, the junction kept 6 bases outside the gene matches. The CDR3 DNA reads TGTGCCAGTAGTATATCAGGGGGCAAGGAAGATACGCAGTATTTT. This encodes CASSISGGKEDTQYF.